This TCR beta chain appears in the sequencing data of a study of OX40 agonist ivuxolimab in advanced cancers. Study-level background: Ivuxolimab was a fully human IgG2 agonistic monoclonal antibody targeting the costimulatory receptor OX40 (CD134). Intravenous ivuxolimab was administered to patients every 2 weeks at six dose levels: 0.01, 0.1, 0.3, 1.5, 3 and 10 mg/kg. Three dose-escalation patients achieved partial responses, one with hepatocellular carcinoma and two with cutaneous melanoma. The monotherapy dose-escalation portion (N ≈ 57 patients) of the phase I ivuxolimab trial is reported in the paper. Of the approximately 54 dose-escalation patients, hepatocellular carcinoma was present in about 19, melanoma in roughly 15, renal cell carcinoma in 9 and head and neck cancer in 9. The point of sequencing TCRbeta in the periphery was to test whether ivuxolimab changed TCR sequence diversity and drove clonal T-cell expansion. In the dose-escalation cohort, around four fifths of patients were male, and the mean age was approximately 60 years, with a range of roughly 20 to 80. Prior anti-PD-1, anti-PD-L1 or anti-CTLA-4 therapy was permitted, and checkpoint inhibitors had been received by around 39% of dose-escalation patients.

The trial excluded patients who had a history of autoimmune disease or who were on systemic immunosuppression. Peripheral blood for TCR sequencing was collected from all dose cohorts at baseline, on cycle 4 day 1, and on cycle 7 day 1. The samples were drawn from a first-in-human, open-label, multicenter phase I dose-escalation trial of ivuxolimab. Adults with locally advanced or metastatic melanoma, renal cell carcinoma, hepatocellular carcinoma or head and neck squamous cell carcinoma were enrolled in the trial. Before TCR sequencing, CD4+ and CD8+ T cells were separately sorted from peripheral blood. General conclusions and limits of the study: After ivuxolimab, more expanded clones were found on average in CD8+ T cells than in CD4+ T cells. The antigen specificity of the peripheral T cells that underwent clonal expansion was not determined. Low levels of normalized T-cell clonal expansion were also seen in some nonresponding patients. At doses of 0.1 to 3.0 mg/kg, clonal expansion of both CD4+ and CD8+ T cells in blood was seen between baseline and week 6. Partial responders in the 0.1-3.0 mg/kg groups had among the lowest normalized peripheral clonal expansion, especially among CD8+ T cells.

The CDR3 runs 15 amino acids, cysteine and phenylalanine included. The CDR3 DNA has 45 bases and is translated from base 1. CDR1 MNHEY and CDR2 SVGAGI were looked up in the germline V gene. At the junction V is shortened by 0 bases and J by 1 base, with 10 bases in between. On this clone itself: Its target antigen remains unknown. No much larger clone exists at a distance of one base, and base qualities are not known.

To sequence the TCRbeta CDR3 region, genomic DNA was isolated from the sorted cells. The immunoSEQ Assay was used for sequencing of TCRbeta CDR3 regions. Not all clones reach the TCRdb copy of this immuneACCESS table, which keeps in-frame sequences only. Checked studies attribute under half of the gap to unresolved V genes and leave the rest unexplained. For this sample there are about 32,000 clones; around nine tenths appear just once. The ten largest account for approximately 31% of the sample. This specimen was CD4+ or CD8+ T cells sorted from blood, taken in a trial of the OX40 agonist ivuxolimab. This sequence uses TRBV6-5 and TRBJ2-7, with a weak D call of TRBD1 (6 bases match). The origin of this receptor is an adult with an advanced solid tumor such as melanoma, head and neck, liver or kidney cancer. The base sequence is TGTGCCAGCAGTTACTCATACAGGGAATCCTACGAGCAGTACTTC. Its protein product is CASSYSYRESYEQYF.